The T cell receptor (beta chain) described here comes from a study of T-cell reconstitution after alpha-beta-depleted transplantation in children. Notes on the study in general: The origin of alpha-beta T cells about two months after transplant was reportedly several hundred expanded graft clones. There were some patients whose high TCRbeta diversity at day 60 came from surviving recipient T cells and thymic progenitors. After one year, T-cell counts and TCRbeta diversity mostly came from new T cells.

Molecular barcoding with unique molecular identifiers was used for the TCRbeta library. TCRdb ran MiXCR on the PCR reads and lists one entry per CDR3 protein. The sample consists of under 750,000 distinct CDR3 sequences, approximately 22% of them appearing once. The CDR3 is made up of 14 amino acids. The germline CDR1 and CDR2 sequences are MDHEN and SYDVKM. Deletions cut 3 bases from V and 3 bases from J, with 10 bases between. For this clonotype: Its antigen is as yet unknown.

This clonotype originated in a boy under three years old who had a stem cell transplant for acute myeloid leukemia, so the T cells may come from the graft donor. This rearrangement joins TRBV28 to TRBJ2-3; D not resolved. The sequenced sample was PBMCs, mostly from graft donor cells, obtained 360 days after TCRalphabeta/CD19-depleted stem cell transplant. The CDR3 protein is CASSLLARTDTQYF. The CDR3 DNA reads TGTGCCAGCAGTTTGTTGGCGAGGACAGATACGCAGTATTTT.